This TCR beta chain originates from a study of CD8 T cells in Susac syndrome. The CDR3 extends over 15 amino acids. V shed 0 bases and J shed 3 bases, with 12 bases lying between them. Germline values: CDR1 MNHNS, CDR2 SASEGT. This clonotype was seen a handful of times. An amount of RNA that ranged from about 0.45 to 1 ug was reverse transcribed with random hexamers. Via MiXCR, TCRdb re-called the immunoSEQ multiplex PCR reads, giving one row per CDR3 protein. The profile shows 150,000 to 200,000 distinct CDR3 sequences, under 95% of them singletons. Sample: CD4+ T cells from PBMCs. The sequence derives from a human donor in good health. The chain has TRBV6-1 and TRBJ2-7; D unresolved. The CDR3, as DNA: TGTGCCAGCAGTGAAGCGCCCAAAAGTATCTACGAGCAGTACTTC. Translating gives CASSEAPKSIYEQYF.